In this sample, the clone carrying this TCR beta chain turned up many times. The antigen is unknown. An end of the junction differs from the germline gene, which may be a read error. The sample is drawn from a study of cytomegalovirus exposure and HLA in healthy donors. Study results and caveats: An analysis was carried out later, and it reportedly showed fewer N-insertions in an Asian-associated ancestry cluster than the approximately 710-donor mean.

Germline values: CDR1 SSHAT, CDR2 FNYEAQ (reference sequence). This CDR3 has 15 amino acids. 60 Vbeta and 13 Jbeta primers were used in PCR. This table comes from immunoSEQ multiplex PCR, and its TCRdb copy is limited to in-frame clones, with some not included. Of roughly 200,000 clones detected, 78% appear once; the ten largest clones hold 2.9%. V is TRBV7-7 and J is TRBJ2-7; 8 nucleotides agree with TRBD2. The source is a female donor in good health and CMV-seronegative. The source material was PBMCs. CDR3 DNA sequence: TGTGCTAGCAGCTTATCGAGCGGGAGCGGGTACGAGCAGTACTTC. Translated: CASSLSSGSGYEQYF. Based on the CDR3 plus reference TRBV7-7 and TRBJ2-7, the full variable domain is GAGVSQSPRYKVTKRGQDVTLRCDPISSHATLYWYQQALGQGPEFLTYFNYEAQPDKSGLPSDRFSAERPEGSISTLTIQRTEQRDSAMYRCASSLSSGSGYEQYFGPGTRLTVT.